Sequencing of this T cell receptor (beta chain) was carried out in a study of metastatic and nonmetastatic thyroid tumors. Study-level background: Comparative analysis of repertoires was undertaken across blood and tumor or nodule tissue obtained from malignant and benign thyroid patients. Study findings and constraints: Patients with malignant thyroid tumors reportedly had significantly higher TCR beta diversity than those with benign nodules, in blood and tumor.

CDR3 length: 16 amino acids. Trimming pared 2 bases from V and 0 bases from J, leaving 11 bases between. The germline gives CDR1 SGHRS, CDR2 YFSETQ. This clone was seen repeatedly, ten times or more. Its specificity is unknown. Thyroid surgery had not been preceded by any treatment in any patient. Original handling: The study built a papillary thyroid cancer distant-metastasis classifier from CDR3 differences across clinicopathological groups. MiXCR re-clonotyped the PCR reads for TCRdb. The V and J calls were not made by the authors but by TCRdb's processing. The sample holds approximately 35,000 clones, roughly a sixth seen once.

The source material was blood. This chain links TRBV5-1 with TRBJ2-2; D is uncertain. The receptor was isolated from a male donor with papillary thyroid cancer or a benign thyroid nodule (not recorded which). Some clones in this sample may be carry-over from other donors' samples. CDR3 sequence reads: CASSFFPASNTGELFF. For the CDR3, the DNA is TGCGCCAGCAGCTTCTTTCCGGCCTCGAACACCGGGGAGCTGTTTTTT.